This TCR beta chain was sequenced during a study of Ad26.COV2.S vaccination and SARS-CoV-2 variants. Study as a whole: Participants got Ad26.COV2.S intramuscularly, once or twice 56 days apart.

Details on this clone: Antigen unknown.

Germline loops: CDR1 LGHNA, CDR2 YNFKEQ. The CDR3 contains 13 residues. V lost 5 bases to trimming and J lost 8 bases; unmatched junction nucleotides: 8. Sequencing was performed with immunoSEQ multiplex PCR; in TCRdb, only in-frame clones are kept and a portion is missing. The sample has about 350,000 clones; more than 85% are singletons. Treatment described: roughly 18 received Ad26.COV2.S at low or high dose, single or two shots; about 5 received placebo; per-sample allocation not given. The investigators took samples on day 63 after the first vaccine or placebo injection. Expressing Wuhan-strain SARS-CoV-2 spike, an Ad26 vector served as the vaccine. Study-level results: The study found similar non-spike TCR breadth in vaccine and placebo recipients. Total T cell responses were possibly underestimated by TCR breadth and depth analyses.

The sequence was obtained from a person aged 18-65 years who received the Ad26.COV2.S COVID-19 vaccine or a placebo. Source: peripheral blood, taken in a trial of Ad26.COV2.S vaccine versus placebo. The rearrangement joins TRBV4-2 to TRBJ1-2, with 7 bases matching TRBD1. This CDR3 reads CASSSGDSFGYTF. The CDR3 coding sequence is TGTGCCAGCAGCAGTGGGGACAGTTTCGGCTACACCTTC.